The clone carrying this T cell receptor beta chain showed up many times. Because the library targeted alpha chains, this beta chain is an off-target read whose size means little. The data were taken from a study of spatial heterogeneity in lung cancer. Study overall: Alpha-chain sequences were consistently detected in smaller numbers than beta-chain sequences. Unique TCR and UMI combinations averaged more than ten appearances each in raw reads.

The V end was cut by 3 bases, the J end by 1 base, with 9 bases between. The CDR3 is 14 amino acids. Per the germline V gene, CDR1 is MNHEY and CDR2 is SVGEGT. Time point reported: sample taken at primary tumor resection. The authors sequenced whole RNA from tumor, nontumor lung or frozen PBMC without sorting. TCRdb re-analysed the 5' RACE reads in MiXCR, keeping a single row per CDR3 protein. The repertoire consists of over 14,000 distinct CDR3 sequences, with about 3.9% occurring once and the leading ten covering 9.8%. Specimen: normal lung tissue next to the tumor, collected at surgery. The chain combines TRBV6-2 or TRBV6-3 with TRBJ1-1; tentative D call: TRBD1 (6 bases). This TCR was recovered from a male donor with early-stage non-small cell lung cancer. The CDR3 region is CASSYQGWNTEAFF. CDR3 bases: TGTGCCAGCAGTTATCAGGGGTGGAACACTGAAGCTTTCTTT.